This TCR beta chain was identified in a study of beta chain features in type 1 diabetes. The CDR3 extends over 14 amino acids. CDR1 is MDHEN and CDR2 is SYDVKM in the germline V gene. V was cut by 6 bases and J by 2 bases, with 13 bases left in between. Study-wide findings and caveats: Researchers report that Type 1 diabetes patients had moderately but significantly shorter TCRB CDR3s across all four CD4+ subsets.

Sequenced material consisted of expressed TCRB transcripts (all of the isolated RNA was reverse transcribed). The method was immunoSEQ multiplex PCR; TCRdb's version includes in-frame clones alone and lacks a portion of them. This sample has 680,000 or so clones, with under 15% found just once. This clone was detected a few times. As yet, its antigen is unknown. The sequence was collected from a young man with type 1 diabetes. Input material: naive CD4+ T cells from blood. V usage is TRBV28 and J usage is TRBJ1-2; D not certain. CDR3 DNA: TGTGCCAGCAGATCTCCTGGGGTAAACTATGGCTACACCTTC. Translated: CASRSPGVNYGYTF.